The TCR beta chain described here comes from a study of CD8 T cells in Susac syndrome. About the research overall: Blood was drawn from Susac syndrome patients while they were therapy-naive, on corticosteroids, or on intravenous immunoglobulin alone.

A quantity of roughly 0.5 to 1 ug RNA underwent reverse transcription using random hexamers. MiXCR, run by TCRdb on the immunoSEQ multiplex PCR reads, gives a single entry per CDR3 protein. The sample carries under 200,000 distinct CDR3 sequences, approximately 94% recorded once. Trimming removed 5 bases from V and 4 bases from J, with 9 bases in between. This CDR3 has 12 amino acids. Germline V gives CDR1 LNHDA, CDR2 SQIVND (reference sequence). Material for sequencing was CD4+ T cells from PBMCs. The chain uses TRBV19 and TRBJ2-7; D unresolved. The clonotype comes from a human donor with Susac syndrome. CDR3 sequence: CASSADRYEQYF. Written as DNA, the CDR3 is TGTGCCAGTAGTGCTGACCGTTACGAGCAGTACTTC.